At least ten counts were recorded for the clone carrying this TCR beta chain. These data are taken from a study of early T cells in non-severe SARS-CoV-2 infection. CDR1 and CDR2 (germline): SGHAT, FQNNGV. CDR3 length: 15 residues. V was pared by 5 bases and J by 5 bases, with 8 bases of the junction left unmatched. cDNA molecules, individually, were tagged with unique molecular identifiers. TCRdb fed the 5' RACE reads into MiXCR, producing one record per CDR3 protein. The data contain tens of thousands of distinct CDR3 sequences, roughly 6% of them singletons. This chain uses TRBV11-2 with TRBJ1-4; the match to TRBD1 covers 7 bases. The TCR comes from an adult who was a healthcare worker with PCR-confirmed SARS-CoV-2 infection or an uninfected control (not recorded which). The specimen was whole blood, collected at baseline. The CDR3 DNA reads as TGTGCCAGCAGCCGACAAAGGGACAGAAATGAAAAACTGTTTTTT. Its protein product is CASSRQRDRNEKLFF. The whole variable domain, remainder taken from reference TRBV11-2 and TRBJ1-4, is EAGVAQSPRYKIIEKRQSVAFWCNPISGHATLYWYQQILGQGPKLLIQFQNNGVVDDSQLPKDRFSAERLKGVDSTLKIQPAKLEDSAVYLCASSRQRDRNEKLFFGSGTQLSVL.